This TCR beta chain is from a study of T cells after yellow fever vaccination. Study-wide results and limits: Only a minor proportion of clonotypes was detected across both CD4 and CD8 compartments. On re-exposure, the response was weaker but peaked faster, at day 5 versus 15.

TCR cDNA was made by 5'RACE template switching, adding a universal primer site and UMIs. A single record per CDR3 protein comes from TCRdb applying MiXCR to the 5' RACE reads. The repertoire holds about 53,000 distinct CDR3 sequences, with 5.5% to 6% as singletons. This clonotype was seen repeatedly, ten times or more. The sequence was collected from a man aged 18 to 30 who received the YFV17D yellow fever vaccine. Sequencing was performed on PBMCs, either bulk or a sorted T-cell subset (CD4+, CD8+, memory, or dextramer-sorted; not recorded which), taken on the day of the yellow fever booster vaccination.

The CDR3: CSAEAALAGEQYF. CDR3 sequence (DNA): TGCAGTGCCGAGGCCGCCCTAGCTGGCGAGCAGTACTTC. The chain couples TRBV20-1 to TRBJ2-7, with a possible D match to TRBD2 (5 bases). The V and J ends lost 6 bases and 6 bases respectively, with 18 bases between them. CDR3 length: 13 residues. Germline loops: CDR1 DFQATT, CDR2 SNEGSKA (reference sequence).